This TCR beta chain was sequenced for a study of response to subunit inactivated influenza vaccine. Study-level results: Each seasonal flu vaccination may recruit only limited new T cells, authors suggested.

MiXCR was run by TCRdb on the RT-PCR reads, yielding one entry per CDR3 protein. Here the sample spans about 580,000 distinct CDR3 sequences, roughly 15% being singletons. Trimming at V came to 5 bases and at J to 3 bases, leaving 6 bases not matched to a gene. The CDR3 is 15 amino acids. On this clonotype itself: The antigen is undetermined.

This receptor was taken from a man aged 50 to 60 who received an inactivated influenza vaccine. This specimen consisted of PBMCs from blood, obtained approximately 13 days after vaccination. The genes are TRBV12-3 or TRBV12-4 and TRBJ2-1; 8 bases line up with TRBD2. The CDR3: CASSRSGAGYNEQFF. In nucleotides, the CDR3 is TGTGCCAGCAGTCGTAGCGGGGCGGGCTACAATGAGCAGTTCTTC.